This T cell receptor beta chain was profiled in a study of blood T cells in healthy people across ages. This clonotype was seen a handful of times. Its target is unknown. PCR was performed a second time for about 6 to 12 cycles using a sample-barcoded 5' primer and a J-beta primer mix. TCRdb re-called the 5' RACE reads through MiXCR, storing one row per CDR3 protein. The sample has under 1,000,000 distinct CDR3 sequences, 46% seen once. The CDR3 consists of 18 residues. Germline CDR1 and CDR2: DFQATT and SNEGSKA (reference sequence). Trimming at V came to 5 bases and at J to 4 bases, leaving 15 bases not matched to a gene. Findings and caveats of the study: Underestimates were what the diversity estimates from one million T cells were considered to be.

The clonotype was recovered from a man older than 75 in good health. The sample comprised blood. This chain links TRBV20-1 with TRBJ2-3, with 13 bases identical to TRBD2. This CDR3 is CSAQKGLAGVGPADTQYF. The DNA of the CDR3 is TGCAGTGCTCAGAAAGGACTAGCGGGAGTCGGGCCCGCAGATACGCAGTATTTT.